This T cell receptor (beta chain) is drawn from a study of blood T cell repertoires in COVID-19. The germline V and J ends were trimmed by 2 bases and 6 bases, with 10 bases remaining between them. The CDR3 is made up of 13 amino acids. Germline CDR1 and CDR2: MNHEY and SVGAGI. Using immunoSEQ multiplex PCR, the repertoire was profiled, and TCRdb retains in-frame clones only, with some absent. This table has 200,000 to 300,000 clones, 84% appearing once. The origin of this receptor is a man aged 45-65 years with acute or convalescent COVID-19. The rearrangement joins TRBV6-5 to TRBJ1-1; D may be TRBD1 (6 bases). The sample comprised peripheral blood. The CDR3 sequence is CASSYVGAAEAFF. In nucleotides, the CDR3 is TGTGCCAGCAGTTACGTGGGGGCCGCTGAAGCTTTCTTT.